This passage covers 5 T cell receptor beta chains from one sample sequenced in a study of tumor-infiltrating lymphocytes in primary liver carcinoma. The researchers produced TCR beta cDNA from roughly 500 ng total RNA with a constant-region primer. Investigators got TCR beta libraries out of three nested multiplex PCR rounds, done with slightly modified ARM-PCR. Investigators reported that the first two PCR rounds, at approximately 11 cycles each, used TRBV1-TRBV30 forward primers with a C-beta reverse primer. Using its own MiXCR run on the multiplex PCR reads, TCRdb lists one record per CDR3 protein. The sample includes about 64,000 distinct CDR3 sequences, around 69% of them seen just once. Each 20-30 mg portion of unsorted bulk tissue served as the source for co-extraction of RNA and DNA. The sequenced sample consisted of liver tumor tissue from sampling region 4. Regarding subset: tumor region T4, right-lateral pole. The source of these receptors is a man aged 35-49 years with primary liver carcinoma and hepatitis B virus infection.

This clonotype was counted a few times. V gene TRBV19 combines with J gene TRBJ2-7; maybe TRBD1 (5 bases). The germline V gene has CDR1 LNHDA and CDR2 SQIVND (reference sequence). The CDR3 is 12 amino acids. V was shortened by 5 bases and J by 5 bases, with 10 bases between the two germline ends. The CDR3 DNA reads TGTGCCAGTAGTCCAGGGTTCAACGAGCAGTACTTC. Its translation: CASSPGFNEQYF.

This clonotype occurred once. Its ends do not fully match the called genes, so a read error is possible. The CDR3 here is CRVGQGGDTLYF. CDR3 bases: TGCAGGGTTGGGCAGGGAGGCGATACGCTGTACTTT. The J gene is TRBJ2-3, the V gene TRBV29-1, with a weak D call TRBD2 (6 bases). CDR3 length: 12 amino acids. In germline, CDR1 is SQVTM, CDR2 ANQGSEA.

Only a few counts were recorded for this clonotype. A much larger clone lies one base from this, so it may be a read error. The chain links TRBV5-1 to TRBJ1-1; 11 bases map to TRBD1. This CDR3 contains 16 residues. In germline, CDR1 is SGHRS, CDR2 YFSETQ. CDR3 DNA sequence: TGCGCCAGCAGCTTGGGGACAGGGGGCGCATGGACTGGAGCTTTCTTT. It is translated as CASSLGTGGAWTGAFF.

Notes on this clonotype: A read error may account for a junction end that differs from germline. CDR3: CAGSRAGGSNEQSF. CDR3 in DNA: TGTGCCGGCTCTAGAGCGGGAGGGAGCAATGAGCAGTCCTTC. The chain combines TRBV28 with TRBJ2-1; 10 nucleotides align to TRBD2. The CDR3 is made up of 14 amino acids. CDR1 is MDHEN, CDR2 SYDVKM, per germline.

As concerns this clonotype: No conserved phenylalanine or tryptophan is present at the end of the CDR3, so a read error is the likely explanation. The chain couples TRBV11-1 to TRBJ2-2; weak D call: TRBD1 (6 bases). The germline V gene has CDR1 SGHAT and CDR2 FQDESV (reference sequence). The CDR3 has 13 amino acids. The CDR3 bases are TGTGCCAGCAGCTTTTGGGACACAGGGGAGCTGTTTTTA. Its protein is CASSFWDTGELFL.